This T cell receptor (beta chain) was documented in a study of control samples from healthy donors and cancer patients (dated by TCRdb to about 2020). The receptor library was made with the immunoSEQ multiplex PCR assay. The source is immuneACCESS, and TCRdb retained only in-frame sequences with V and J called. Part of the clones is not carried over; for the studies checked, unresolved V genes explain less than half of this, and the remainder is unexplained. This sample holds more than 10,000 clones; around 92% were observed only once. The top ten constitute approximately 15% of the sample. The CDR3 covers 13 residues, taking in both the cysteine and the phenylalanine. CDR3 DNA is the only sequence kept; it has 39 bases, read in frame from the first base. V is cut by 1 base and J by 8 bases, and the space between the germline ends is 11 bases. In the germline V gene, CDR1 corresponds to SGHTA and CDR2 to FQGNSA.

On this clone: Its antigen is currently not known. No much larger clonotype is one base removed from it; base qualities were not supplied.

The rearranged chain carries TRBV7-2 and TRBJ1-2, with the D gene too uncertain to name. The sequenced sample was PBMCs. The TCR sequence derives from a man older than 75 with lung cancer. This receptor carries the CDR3 CASSLDAREGYTF. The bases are TGTGCCAGCAGCTTAGATGCTCGGGAAGGCTACACCTTC. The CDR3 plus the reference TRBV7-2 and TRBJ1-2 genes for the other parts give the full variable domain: GAGVSQSPSNKVTEKGKDVELRCDPISGHTALYWYRQSLGQGLEFLIYFQGNSAPDKSGLPSDRFSAERTGGSVSTLTIQRTQQEDSAVYLCASSLDAREGYTFGSGTRLTVV.